This is a list of T cell receptor beta chains from one sample in a study of cytomegalovirus exposure and HLA in healthy donors. Repertoires were generated with immunoSEQ multiplex PCR, while TCRdb's copy carries only in-frame clones and drops some. Seen here are 90,000 or so clones, around 80% observed once, and the top ten hold 4.4%. The sequencing sample was made of PBMCs. The receptors derive from a male donor in good health and CMV-seropositive. Each CDR3 is given with its conserved first and last residue. A D gene is named only where the DNA matches it firmly. The listing skips clone size in some rows; elsewhere it reads once, few, many or a size class.

J | V | D | size | DNA | CDR3
TRBJ2-7 | TRBV4-1 | TRBD2 | - | TGCGCCAGCAGCCAACCGACTAGCGGGGACTACGAGCAGTACTTC | CASSQPTSGDYEQYF
TRBJ2-1 | TRBV2 | TRBD2 | few | TGTGCCAGCAGTGAGGCGGGAGTGGCCTACAATGAGCAGTTCTTC | CASSEAGVAYNEQFF
TRBJ2-1 | TRBV13 | - | - | TGTGCCAGCAGCGGGCAGCGGAGCTTAGCTTATAATGAGCAGTTCTTC | CASSGQRSLAYNEQFF
TRBJ1-2 | TRBV2 | TRBD1 | few | TGTGCCAGCAGCCGAACAGGGGACATCGGTAACTATGGCTACACCTTC | CASSRTGDIGNYGYTF
TRBJ2-3 | TRBV18 | - | - | TGTGCCAGCTCACCAGGAGGGGCGGTGGGAACAGATACGCAGTATTTT | CASSPGGAVGTDTQYF
TRBJ2-1 | TRBV19 | - | medium-sized | TGTGCCAGTAGTATAGTTACAGGGCCTTACAATGAGCAGTTCTTC | CASSIVTGPYNEQFF
TRBJ1-2 | TRBV6-5 | - | few | TGTGCCAGCAGCCCGACAGAGAACTATGGCTACACCTTC | CASSPTENYGYTF
TRBJ2-3 | TRBV27 | TRBD1 | - | TGTGCCAGCACACGACAGGGTCCAGGTCCAGATACGCAGTATTTT | CASTRQGPGPDTQYF
TRBJ1-2 | TRBV5-1 | - | once | TGCGCCAGCAGCTTGGCACAGGTTGGAATCTATGGCTACACCTTC | CASSLAQVGIYGYTF
TRBJ2-7 | TRBV7-2 | - | - | TGTGCCAGCAGCTTAGGGACAGCCTTTTACGAGCAGTACTTC | CASSLGTAFYEQYF
TRBJ1-1 | TRBV6-1 | - | - | TGTGCCAGCAGTGACCCCGGGAAAGCAAACACTGAAGCTTTCTTT | CASSDPGKANTEAFF
TRBJ2-1 | TRBV5-1 | TRBD2 | - | TGCGCCAGCGGGAGGGACTACAATGAGCAGTTCTTC | CASGRDYNEQFF
TRBJ2-7 | TRBV4-2 | TRBD2 | - | TGTGCCAGCAGCCAAGATGCGGGAGGCCCCTCTTACGAGCAGTACTTC | CASSQDAGGPSYEQYF
TRBJ2-3 | TRBV4-2 | TRBD2 | few | TGTGCCAGCAGCCGAGGGGTAGCGGGATTAACAGATACGCAGTATTTT | CASSRGVAGLTDTQYF
TRBJ2-3 | TRBV15 | - | - | TGTGCCACCAGCAGAGATCTCGCGGCAGGGGAAGATACGCAGTATTTT | CATSRDLAAGEDTQYF
TRBJ2-5 | TRBV6-1 | - | - | TGTGCCAGCAGTGGAACAGGGTCAGCGACCCAGTACTTC | CASSGTGSATQYF
TRBJ1-2 | TRBV11-2 | TRBD1 | few | TGTGCCAGCAGCTTAGATCAGGGGGATAGCCATGGCTACACCTTC | CASSLDQGDSHGYTF
TRBJ1-4 | TRBV7-8 | TRBD1 | many | TGTGCCAGCAGTTCGGACAGGGGGCTACTTAAGGAAGGAGATGAAAAACTGTTTTTT | CASSSDRGLLKEGDEKLFF
TRBJ2-2 | TRBV27 | - | - | TGTGCCAGCAGTTTATCACTTTTCGCGAACACCGGGGAGCTGTTTTTT | CASSLSLFANTGELFF
TRBJ1-4 | TRBV14 | - | - | TGTGCCAGCAGCCGACTCCGGGGGTCAAATGAAAAACTGTTTTTT | CASSRLRGSNEKLFF
TRBJ1-1 | TRBV19 | - | - | TGTGCCAGTAGAGCGGGGACTAGTGGGAACACTGAAGCTTTCTTT | CASRAGTSGNTEAFF
TRBJ2-6 | TRBV12-2 | - | - | TGTGCAAGTCGCTTACCCGCGCGGACAGGATCTGGGGCCAACGTCCTGACTTTC | CASRLPARTGSGANVLTF
TRBJ2-7 | TRBV5-1 | TRBD2 | - | TGCGCCAGCAGCTTGTCCGGGACTAGCTCCTACGAGCAGTACTTC | CASSLSGTSSYEQYF
TRBJ2-7 | TRBV15 | - | - | TGTGCCACCAGCAGAGATAGAAGTGGACAGGGGCTAGCGGGTCCCCCTTACGAGCAGTACTTC | CATSRDRSGQGLAGPPYEQYF
TRBJ2-5 | TRBV5-8 | - | - | TGTGCCAGCACCGCGGGGACGGCGTCCCTCAAAGAGACCCAGTACTTC | CASTAGTASLKETQYF
TRBJ2-7 | TRBV7-9 | TRBD2 | few | TGTGCCAGCAGCTCCGGGACTAGCGGGAGGGTTAGCTCCTACGAGCAGTACTTC | CASSSGTSGRVSSYEQYF
TRBJ1-2 | TRBV10-3 | TRBD1 | - | TGTGCCATCAGTGAGCCCGACAGGGCTTATGGCTACACCTTC | CAISEPDRAYGYTF
TRBJ2-7 | TRBV7-9 | TRBD1 | - | TGTGCCAGCAGCTACCCGGGACAGGGGGCCTACGAGCAGTACTTC | CASSYPGQGAYEQYF
TRBJ2-7 | TRBV27 | - | - | TGTGCCAGCAGGGGGATCCGGACAGCAAGCTCCTACGAGCAGTACTTC | CASRGIRTASSYEQYF
TRBJ1-1 | TRBV6-5 | TRBD1 | - | TGTGCCAGCAGTTACGGACAGGACCGAGGCACTGAAGCTTTCTTT | CASSYGQDRGTEAFF
TRBJ1-5 | TRBV18 | - | - | TGTGCCAGCTCACCCCGGGACAATTTAGGACCCCAGCATTTT | CASSPRDNLGPQHF
TRBJ1-2 | TRBV13 | - | - | TGTGCCAGCATCCTCGGGGGGGATTCCTATGGCTACACCTTC | CASILGGDSYGYTF
TRBJ1-1 | TRBV5-4 | - | once | TGTGCCAGCACTCCAGGGGCGGGTCAGAGGACTGAAGCTTTCTTT | CASTPGAGQRTEAFF
TRBJ2-7 | TRBV16 | - | - | TGTGCCAGCAGCCTGACTGGTGCGTACGAGCAGTACTTC | CASSLTGAYEQYF
TRBJ1-5 | TRBV5-6 | - | - | TGTGCCAGCAGCTCGACGGGGGGGGCAGGGGAACAGCCCCAGCATTTT | CASSSTGGAGEQPQHF
TRBJ2-1 | TRBV6-1 | - | few | TGTGCCAGCAGTGTTTCCCAGGGATCCTACAATGAGCAGTTCTTC | CASSVSQGSYNEQFF